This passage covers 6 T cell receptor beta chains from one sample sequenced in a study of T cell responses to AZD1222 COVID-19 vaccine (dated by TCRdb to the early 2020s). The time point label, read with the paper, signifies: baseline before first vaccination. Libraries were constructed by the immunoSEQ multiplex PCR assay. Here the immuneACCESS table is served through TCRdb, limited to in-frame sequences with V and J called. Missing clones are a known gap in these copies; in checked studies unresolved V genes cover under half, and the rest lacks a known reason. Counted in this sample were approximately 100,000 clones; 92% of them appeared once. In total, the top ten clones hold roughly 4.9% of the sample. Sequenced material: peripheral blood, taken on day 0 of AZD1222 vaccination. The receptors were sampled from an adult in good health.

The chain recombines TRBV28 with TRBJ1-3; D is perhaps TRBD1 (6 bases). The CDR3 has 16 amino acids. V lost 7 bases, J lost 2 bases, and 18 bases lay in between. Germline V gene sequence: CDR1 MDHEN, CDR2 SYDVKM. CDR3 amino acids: CASTHSGGLAGNTIYF. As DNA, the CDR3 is TGTGCCAGCACCCATAGTGGGGGCCTGGCTGGAAACACCATATATTTT. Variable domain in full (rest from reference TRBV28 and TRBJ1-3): DVKVTQSSRYLVKRTGEKVFLECVQDMDHENMFWYRQDPGLGLRLIYFSYDVKMKEKGDIPEGYSVSREKKERFSLILESASTNQTSMYLCASTHSGGLAGNTIYFGEGSWLTVV.

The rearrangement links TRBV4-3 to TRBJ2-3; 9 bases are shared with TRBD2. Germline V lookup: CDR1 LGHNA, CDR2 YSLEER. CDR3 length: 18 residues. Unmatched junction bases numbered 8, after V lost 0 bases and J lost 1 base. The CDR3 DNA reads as TGCGCCAGCAGCCAAGATCCGCCGGTAGCGGGAGGCACAGATACGCAGTATTTT. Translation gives CASSQDPPVAGGTDTQYF.

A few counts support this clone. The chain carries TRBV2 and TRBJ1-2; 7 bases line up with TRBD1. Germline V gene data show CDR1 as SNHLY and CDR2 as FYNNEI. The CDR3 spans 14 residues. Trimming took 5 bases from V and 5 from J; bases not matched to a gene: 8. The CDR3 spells CASSPGQQRYGYTF. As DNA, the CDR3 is TGTGCCAGCAGTCCGGGACAGCAACGTTATGGCTACACCTTC.

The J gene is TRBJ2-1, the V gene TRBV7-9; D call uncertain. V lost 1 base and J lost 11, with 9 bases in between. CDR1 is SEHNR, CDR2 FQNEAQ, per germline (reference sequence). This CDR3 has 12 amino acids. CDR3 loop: CASSLDMGKQFF. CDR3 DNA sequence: TGTGCCAGCAGCTTAGATATGGGAAAGCAGTTCTTC.

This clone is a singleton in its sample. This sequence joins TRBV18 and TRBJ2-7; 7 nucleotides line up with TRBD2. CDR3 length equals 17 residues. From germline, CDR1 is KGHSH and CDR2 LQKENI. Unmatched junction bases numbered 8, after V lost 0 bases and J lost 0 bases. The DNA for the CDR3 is TGTGCCAGCTCACCACCCCGCTTTGGCGGGAGCTCCTACGAGCAGTACTTC. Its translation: CASSPPRFGGSSYEQYF.

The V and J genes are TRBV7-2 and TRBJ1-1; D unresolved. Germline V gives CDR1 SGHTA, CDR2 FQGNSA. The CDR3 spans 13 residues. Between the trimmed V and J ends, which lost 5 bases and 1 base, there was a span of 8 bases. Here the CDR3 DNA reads TGTGCCAGCAGCCCGTCCTCGAACACTGAAGCTTTCTTT. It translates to CASSPSSNTEAFF.